The rows below give T cell receptor beta chains drawn from one sample of a study of T cell responses to AZD1222 COVID-19 vaccine. Produced via immunoSEQ multiplex PCR; TCRdb's table is partial and in-frame only. The sample contains approximately 200,000 clones, less than 95% of which appear only once. The sequencing here drew on peripheral blood, taken 28 days after the second dose of the MenACWY control vaccine. These receptors originate from an adult who received the MenACWY meningococcal vaccine as a control. Both conserved end residues are part of each CDR3. Fields, in order: J gene, D gene, V gene, clone size, CDR3 protein, CDR3 DNA. D genes are given only for firm matches. Clone size appears in some rows only: once, few, many, or a class for an expanded clone.

j_gene: TRBJ1-2
d_gene: .
v_gene: TRBV6-1
abundance: .
CDR3aa: CASSEAGGWGYTF
CDR3nt: TGTGCCAGCAGTGAAGCTGGGGGATGGGGCTACACCTTC

j_gene: TRBJ1-1
d_gene: .
v_gene: TRBV7-2
abundance: .
CDR3aa: CASRRRGTTTEAFF
CDR3nt: TGTGCCAGCAGACGCAGGGGAACGACCACTGAAGCTTTCTTT

j_gene: TRBJ2-7
d_gene: TRBD2
v_gene: TRBV5-1
abundance: .
CDR3aa: CASSPGGTSGGIEQYF
CDR3nt: TGCGCCAGCAGCCCAGGAGGTACTAGCGGAGGAATCGAGCAGTACTTC

j_gene: TRBJ2-3
d_gene: TRBD2
v_gene: TRBV24-1
abundance: .
CDR3aa: CATSAPTAGHTDTQYF
CDR3nt: TGTGCCACCAGTGCCCCTACAGCGGGGCACACAGATACGCAGTATTTT

j_gene: TRBJ1-2
d_gene: .
v_gene: TRBV9
abundance: .
CDR3aa: CASSLGTGTNYGYTF
CDR3nt: TGTGCCAGCAGCCTTGGGACGGGGACTAACTATGGCTACACCTTC

j_gene: TRBJ1-4
d_gene: .
v_gene: TRBV28
abundance: .
CDR3aa: CASSSTATNEKLFF
CDR3nt: TGTGCCAGCAGCTCGACTGCAACTAATGAAAAACTGTTTTTT

j_gene: TRBJ2-3
d_gene: .
v_gene: TRBV7-3
abundance: .
CDR3aa: CASSLGLSLRDTQYF
CDR3nt: TGTGCCAGCAGCTTAGGTCTTAGTCTGAGGGATACGCAGTATTTT

j_gene: TRBJ2-7
d_gene: .
v_gene: TRBV28
abundance: once
CDR3aa: CASSLPSNSYEQYF
CDR3nt: TGTGCCAGCAGTTTACCTAGTAACTCCTACGAGCAGTACTTC

j_gene: TRBJ2-7
d_gene: .
v_gene: TRBV5-4
abundance: .
CDR3aa: CASSFWGGRYEQYF
CDR3nt: TGTGCCAGCAGCTTCTGGGGGGGGCGGTACGAGCAGTACTTC

j_gene: TRBJ2-5
d_gene: .
v_gene: TRBV5-4
abundance: .
CDR3aa: CASRWGRGETQYF
CDR3nt: TGTGCCAGCAGATGGGGGCGAGGCGAGACCCAGTACTTC

j_gene: TRBJ1-1
d_gene: .
v_gene: TRBV7-2
abundance: .
CDR3aa: CASSLGLRSGARTFF
CDR3nt: TGTGCCAGCAGCTTAGGTCTGAGGTCGGGGGCGCGAACTTTCTTT

j_gene: TRBJ2-2
d_gene: TRBD1
v_gene: TRBV24-1
abundance: .
CDR3aa: CATSDISGTGEHTGELFF
CDR3nt: TGTGCCACCAGTGATATATCCGGGACAGGGGAACACACCGGGGAGCTGTTTTTT

j_gene: TRBJ1-2
d_gene: TRBD1
v_gene: TRBV24-1
abundance: .
CDR3aa: CATSDPTGEPYGYTF
CDR3nt: TGTGCCACCAGTGACCCCACAGGGGAACCCTATGGCTACACCTTC

j_gene: TRBJ1-2
d_gene: .
v_gene: TRBV5-1
abundance: .
CDR3aa: CASKSTLNYGYTF
CDR3nt: TGCGCCAGCAAATCTACCCTAAACTATGGCTACACCTTC

j_gene: TRBJ1-1
d_gene: .
v_gene: TRBV29-1
abundance: .
CDR3aa: CSAGLGADMNTEAFF
CDR3nt: TGCAGCGCGGGCCTCGGGGCAGATATGAACACTGAAGCTTTCTTT

j_gene: TRBJ1-6
d_gene: .
v_gene: TRBV28
abundance: .
CDR3aa: CASSLTPLNSPLHF
CDR3nt: TGTGCCAGCAGTCTGACTCCTCTTAATTCACCCCTCCACTTT

j_gene: TRBJ1-1
d_gene: .
v_gene: TRBV19
abundance: once
CDR3aa: CASSRSWNRSRGNTEAFF
CDR3nt: TGTGCCAGTAGTAGGTCCTGGAACCGTAGCAGGGGGAACACTGAAGCTTTCTTT

j_gene: TRBJ1-6
d_gene: .
v_gene: TRBV3-1/TRBV3-2
abundance: once
CDR3aa: CASSQTADGNSPLHF
CDR3nt: TGTGCCAGCAGCCAAACCGCCGACGGGAATTCACCCCTCCACTTT

j_gene: TRBJ1-1
d_gene: .
v_gene: TRBV6-5
abundance: .
CDR3aa: CASSYGQGWVNTEAFF
CDR3nt: TGTGCCAGCAGTTATGGTCAGGGGTGGGTGAACACTGAAGCTTTCTTT

j_gene: TRBJ2-3
d_gene: .
v_gene: TRBV6-1
abundance: .
CDR3aa: CASSERAGAADTQYF
CDR3nt: TGTGCCAGCAGTGAAAGGGCAGGGGCGGCGGATACGCAGTATTTT

j_gene: TRBJ1-2
d_gene: .
v_gene: TRBV7-9
abundance: .
CDR3aa: CASSPRDSHTF
CDR3nt: TGTGCCAGCAGCCCTCGGGACTCTCACACCTTC

j_gene: TRBJ1-6
d_gene: .
v_gene: TRBV18
abundance: few
CDR3aa: CASSPLGHSPLHF
CDR3nt: TGTGCCAGCTCACCATTAGGGCATTCACCCCTCCACTTT

j_gene: TRBJ1-2
d_gene: .
v_gene: TRBV28
abundance: .
CDR3aa: CASSIPNYGYTF
CDR3nt: TGTGCCAGCAGTATACCCAACTATGGCTACACCTTC

j_gene: TRBJ2-1
d_gene: TRBD2
v_gene: TRBV2
abundance: .
CDR3aa: CASSASGGAKDGEQFF
CDR3nt: TGTGCCAGCAGTGCTAGCGGGGGGGCCAAGGACGGTGAGCAGTTCTTC

j_gene: TRBJ1-3
d_gene: .
v_gene: TRBV21-1
abundance: .
CDR3aa: CASSVHLRGRSGNTIYF
CDR3nt: TGTGCCAGCAGCGTACACCTCAGGGGTAGGTCGGGAAACACCATATATTTT

j_gene: TRBJ2-1
d_gene: .
v_gene: TRBV12-3/TRBV12-4
abundance: .
CDR3aa: CASSLVGNEQFF
CDR3nt: TGTGCCAGCAGTTTAGTCGGCAATGAGCAGTTCTTC

j_gene: TRBJ1-1
d_gene: .
v_gene: TRBV5-1
abundance: .
CDR3aa: CASSLAPSPQGNTEAFF
CDR3nt: TGCGCCAGCAGCTTGGCACCGTCCCCACAGGGGAACACTGAAGCTTTCTTT